This note documents a single T cell receptor (beta chain) sequence. The target antigen is unknown. This specimen comes from a study of OX40 agonist ivuxolimab in advanced cancers. General study results and limits: Partial responders treated at 0.1-3.0 mg/kg exhibited clonal expansion among the lowest measured. The mean number of expanded clones was higher in CD8+ T cells than in CD4+. Some patients who did not respond also had low normalized T-cell clonal expansion. It was not determined which antigens were specifically recognized by the peripheral T cells that had undergone clonal expansion.

The method was immunoSEQ multiplex PCR; TCRdb's version includes in-frame clones alone and lacks a portion of them. The sample yields roughly 90,000 clones, 90% to 95% seen once. The TCR was taken from an adult with an advanced solid tumor such as melanoma, head and neck, liver or kidney cancer. This sample comprised CD4+ or CD8+ T cells sorted from blood, obtained in a trial of the OX40 agonist ivuxolimab.

CDR3 DNA sequence: TGTGCCAGCAGCTTAACTCAGCAAGGCTATGAGCAGTTCTTC. This gives the protein CASSLTQQGYEQFF. V and J are TRBV7-3 and TRBJ2-1, with D hard to call. Per germline, CDR1 SGHTA and CDR2 FQGTGA. The V end was cut by 0 bases, the J end by 8 bases, with 11 bases between. This CDR3 region has 14 residues.